The rows below give T cell receptor beta chains drawn from one sample of a study of cytomegalovirus exposure and HLA in healthy donors. This table comes from immunoSEQ multiplex PCR, and its TCRdb copy is limited to in-frame clones, with some not included. The table includes about 190,000 clones, about 76% detected once. Sequencing was performed on PBMCs. These receptors came from a woman aged 50 to 65 in good health and CMV-seronegative. CDR3s include the opening cysteine and the closing phenylalanine or tryptophan. D genes are given only for firm matches. Where a row states a size, it is once, few, many or the class of an expanded clone; other rows omit it.

V	size	D	J	CDR3	DNA
TRBV27	.	TRBD1	TRBJ1-2	CASSLMGQNYGYTF	TGTGCCAGCAGTTTAATGGGACAGAACTATGGCTACACCTTC
TRBV7-2	.	.	TRBJ2-7	CASSLSLRTLYEQYF	TGTGCCAGCAGCTTAAGTTTGCGAACCCTCTACGAGCAGTACTTC
TRBV25-1	.	TRBD1	TRBJ2-7	CASSDPRQGKVREQYF	TGTGCCAGCAGTGACCCCCGACAGGGGAAGGTTCGGGAGCAGTACTTC
TRBV11-2	few	.	TRBJ2-3	CASSSVGGLVDTQYF	TGTGCCAGCAGCTCGGTGGGGGGATTGGTAGATACGCAGTATTTT
TRBV27	.	.	TRBJ2-2	CASSPLSANTGELFF	TGTGCCAGCAGTCCCCTCAGCGCGAACACCGGGGAGCTGTTTTTT
TRBV7-9	.	TRBD1	TRBJ2-7	CASSLRQGTYEQYF	TGTGCCAGCAGCTTAAGACAGGGGACCTACGAGCAGTACTTC
TRBV7-2	.	.	TRBJ2-2	CASSAQGLGTGELFF	TGTGCCAGCAGCGCCCAGGGTCTAGGCACCGGGGAGCTGTTTTTT
TRBV28	.	TRBD1	TRBJ1-2	CASSIPGQGDYGYTF	TGTGCCAGCAGCATTCCGGGACAGGGGGACTATGGCTACACCTTC
TRBV7-2	.	TRBD1	TRBJ1-2	CASSITRDRGINYGYTF	TGTGCCAGCAGTATCACCCGGGACAGGGGGATTAACTATGGCTACACCTTC
TRBV11-3	.	TRBD2	TRBJ2-3	CASSPTSGRTDTQYF	TGTGCCAGCAGCCCCACTAGCGGGAGGACAGATACGCAGTATTTT
TRBV5-1	.	TRBD1	TRBJ1-4	CASSSGGEKLFF	TGCGCCAGCAGCTCAGGGGGCGAAAAACTGTTTTTT
TRBV5-1	.	TRBD2	TRBJ2-3	CASTIAGDGTDTQYF	TGCGCCAGCACCATAGCGGGGGACGGCACAGATACGCAGTATTTT
TRBV5-1	.	TRBD1	TRBJ2-7	CASNRDSSYEQYF	TGCGCCAGCAACCGGGACAGTTCCTACGAGCAGTACTTC
TRBV5-4	few	TRBD2	TRBJ2-7	CASSLTSGRHEQYF	TGTGCCAGCAGCTTGACTAGCGGGAGACACGAGCAGTACTTC
TRBV5-4	.	TRBD2	TRBJ2-7	CASTLSGTEEQYF	TGTGCCAGCACACTAAGCGGGACGGAAGAGCAGTACTTC
TRBV6-6	once	TRBD1	TRBJ1-5	CASTLTGRQPQHF	TGTGCCAGCACCTTGACAGGGCGTCAGCCCCAGCATTTT
TRBV15	.	.	TRBJ1-1	CATSRGAGDTEAFF	TGTGCCACCAGCAGAGGGGCGGGAGACACTGAAGCTTTCTTT
TRBV5-1	.	TRBD2	TRBJ2-7	CASSIESRRAGGIAAYEQYF	TGCGCCAGCAGCATTGAATCCAGGCGCGCGGGGGGTATAGCAGCCTACGAGCAGTACTTC
TRBV7-8	.	TRBD2	TRBJ2-7	CASRPGLAGGSGYEQYF	TGTGCCAGCAGACCCGGACTAGCGGGGGGCAGCGGTTACGAGCAGTACTTC
TRBV27	.	.	TRBJ1-5	CASSFLPVRNQPQHF	TGTGCCAGCAGTTTCCTCCCTGTTCGCAATCAGCCCCAGCATTTT
TRBV7-9	.	TRBD2	TRBJ2-1	CASSSGGTSGYNEQFF	TGTGCCAGCAGCTCCGGGGGGACTAGCGGCTACAATGAGCAGTTCTTC
TRBV12-5	.	TRBD1	TRBJ2-1	CASGPTPGTRGNEQFF	TGTGCTAGTGGTCCCACTCCCGGGACCAGGGGGAATGAGCAGTTCTTC
TRBV25-1	.	.	TRBJ2-7	CASSEYGGPTYEQYF	TGTGCCAGCAGTGAATACGGGGGACCCACCTACGAGCAGTACTTC
TRBV19	.	.	TRBJ1-6	CASSIDPRQATPLHF	TGTGCCAGTAGTATAGATCCCAGGCAGGCTACACCCCTCCACTTT
TRBV5-6	.	TRBD1	TRBJ2-5	CASSDLDRRLVGETQYF	TGTGCCAGCAGCGACCTGGACAGGCGCCTGGTGGGGGAGACCCAGTACTTC
TRBV29-1	.	TRBD1	TRBJ1-2	CSVTGLRGRNYGYTF	TGCAGCGTTACGGGGCTCAGGGGGCGTAACTATGGCTACACCTTC
TRBV9	.	.	TRBJ2-1	CASSEGGRGAYNEQFF	TGTGCCAGCAGCGAGGGGGGGAGGGGGGCCTACAATGAGCAGTTCTTC
TRBV5-1	once	TRBD1	TRBJ2-1	CASTYSAWDSNEQFF	TGCGCCAGCACCTACTCCGCGTGGGACAGCAATGAGCAGTTCTTC
TRBV9	.	.	TRBJ1-2	CASTPTRGGGYTF	TGTGCCAGCACCCCGACGCGAGGAGGCGGCTACACCTTC
TRBV27	.	TRBD2	TRBJ2-7	CASSFVSGGNYEQYF	TGTGCCAGCAGTTTTGTAAGCGGGGGGAACTACGAGCAGTACTTC
TRBV5-5	.	TRBD1	TRBJ1-6	CASSGETGSYNSPLHF	TGTGCCAGCAGCGGTGAGACAGGGAGCTATAATTCACCCCTCCACTTT
TRBV25-1	.	TRBD1	TRBJ2-6	CASRKDRGDNVLTF	TGTGCCAGCAGGAAAGACAGGGGTGACAACGTCCTGACTTTC
TRBV5-4	.	.	TRBJ1-2	CASRRTDRENYGYTF	TGTGCCAGCCGACGAACGGACAGAGAGAACTATGGCTACACCTTC
TRBV6-1	few	.	TRBJ1-4	CASSEGGEGEKLFF	TGTGCCAGCAGTGAGGGGGGGGAAGGTGAAAAACTGTTTTTT
TRBV29-1	.	.	TRBJ1-1	CSAREMNTEAFF	TGCAGCGCGCGAGAGATGAACACTGAAGCTTTCTTT
TRBV2	.	.	TRBJ2-5	CASRRRVGETQYF	TGTGCCAGCAGGCGGCGGGTAGGGGAGACCCAGTACTTC
TRBV9	.	.	TRBJ2-1	CASSVWTGRDNEQFF	TGTGCCAGCAGCGTATGGACAGGGAGGGACAATGAGCAGTTCTTC
TRBV7-3	few	TRBD1	TRBJ2-1	CASSKGGTGSYNEQFF	TGTGCCAGCAGCAAGGGCGGGACAGGGTCCTACAATGAGCAGTTCTTC
TRBV30	.	TRBD2	TRBJ2-7	CAWDKGTSGSLGEQYF	TGTGCCTGGGATAAAGGGACTAGCGGGAGTCTTGGCGAGCAGTACTTC
TRBV7-9	.	.	TRBJ1-4	CASSDRQPGEKLFF	TGTGCCAGCAGCGATCGACAGCCCGGTGAAAAACTGTTTTTT
TRBV7-9	.	TRBD2	TRBJ2-5	CASSFSSGGDEKTQYF	TGTGCCAGCAGTTTTTCTTCGGGGGGGGATGAAAAGACCCAGTACTTC
TRBV19	few	TRBD1	TRBJ2-7	CASSMGTGRMDEQYF	TGTGCCAGTAGTATGGGGACAGGGAGAATGGACGAGCAGTACTTC
TRBV9	.	TRBD2	TRBJ2-3	CASSVESRGDFTDTQYF	TGTGCCAGCAGCGTAGAATCCCGGGGGGACTTCACAGATACGCAGTATTTT
TRBV19	.	.	TRBJ2-5	CASSMTYQETQYF	TGTGCCAGTAGTATGACATACCAAGAGACCCAGTACTTC
TRBV15	.	.	TRBJ2-7	CATSAGRGSYEQYF	TGTGCCACCAGCGCCGGAAGAGGCTCCTACGAGCAGTACTTC
TRBV28	.	TRBD1	TRBJ2-7	CASRSDRERRQYF	TGTGCCAGCAGAAGTGACAGGGAGCGGAGGCAGTACTTC